One T cell receptor (beta chain) is described in this entry. As yet, its antigen is unknown. This CDR3 is also generated by other DNA sequences in the sample. This sample stems from a study of T cell responses to AZD1222 COVID-19 vaccine. Across the whole study: Some second doses came at about 4 weeks and others at about 12 weeks; these were pooled.

TCRdb's copy holds only in-frame clones and misses some; the assay was immunoSEQ multiplex PCR. The sample includes approximately 110,000 clones, roughly nine tenths seen only once; the top ten take about 4.8%. Study observations and caveats: Baseline serostatus was positive in only six or seven AZD1222 recipients. White British ancestry dominated among donors, who included more females, and clonal diversity was possibly underestimated. Spike was spanned by vaccine-associated CD4 TCRs, which were dominant at 160-218 and 743-854.

This CDR3 comprises 14 residues. V was cut by 3 bases and J by 0 bases, with 6 bases left in between. Germline V gene lookup returns CDR1 LNHDA and CDR2 SQIVND (reference sequence). The sequencing here drew on peripheral blood, taken on day 0 of AZD1222 vaccination. The chain carries TRBV19 and TRBJ1-5, with no clear D. This receptor was identified in an adult in good health. The CDR3 reads CASSIRDSNQPQHF. The CDR3 region has the DNA TGTGCCAGTAGTATTAGGGATAGCAATCAGCCCCAGCATTTT.